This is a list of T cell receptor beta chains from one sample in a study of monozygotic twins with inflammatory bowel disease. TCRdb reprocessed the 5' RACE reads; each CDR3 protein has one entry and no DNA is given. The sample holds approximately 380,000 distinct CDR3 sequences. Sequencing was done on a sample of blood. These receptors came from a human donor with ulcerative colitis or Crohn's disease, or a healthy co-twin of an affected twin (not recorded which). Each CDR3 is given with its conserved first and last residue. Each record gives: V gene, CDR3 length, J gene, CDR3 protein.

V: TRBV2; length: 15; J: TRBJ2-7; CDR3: CASSDLQGGWSEQYF
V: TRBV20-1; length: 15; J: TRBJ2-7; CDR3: CSARDRLKWDYEQYF
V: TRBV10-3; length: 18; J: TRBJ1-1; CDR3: CAISPTKRGGNLDTEAFF
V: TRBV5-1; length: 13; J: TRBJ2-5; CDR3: CASSFGQQETQYF
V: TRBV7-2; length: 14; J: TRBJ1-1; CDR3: CASSSRTWETEAFF
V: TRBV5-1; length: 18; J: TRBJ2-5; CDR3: CASSAYSSGGARKETQYF
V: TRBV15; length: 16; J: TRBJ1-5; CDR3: CATSSINRGRAQPQHF
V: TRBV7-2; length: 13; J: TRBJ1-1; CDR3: CASSNLWGPEAFF
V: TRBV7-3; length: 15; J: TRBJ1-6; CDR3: CASSYTGGYNSPLHF
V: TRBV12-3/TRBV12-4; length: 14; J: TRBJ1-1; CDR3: CASSRLRGNTEAFF
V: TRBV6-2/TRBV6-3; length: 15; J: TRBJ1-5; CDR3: CASNSGTADNQPQHF
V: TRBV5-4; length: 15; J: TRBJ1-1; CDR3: CASSNPQGPRDEAFF
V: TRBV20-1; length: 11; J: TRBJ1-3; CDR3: CSARRGNTIYF
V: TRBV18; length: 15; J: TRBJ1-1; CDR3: CASSRAGQGVVEAFF
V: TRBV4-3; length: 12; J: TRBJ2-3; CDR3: CASSQEGGTQYF
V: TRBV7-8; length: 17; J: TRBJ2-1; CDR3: CASSFVGGTGDYNEQFF
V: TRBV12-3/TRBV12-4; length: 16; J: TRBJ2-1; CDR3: CASSPWGKRGYNEQFF
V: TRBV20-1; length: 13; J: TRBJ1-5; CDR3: CSAARLSNQPQHF
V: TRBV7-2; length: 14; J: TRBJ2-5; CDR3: CASSLGAAPETQYF
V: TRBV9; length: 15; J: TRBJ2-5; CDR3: CASSSRPEYFETQYF
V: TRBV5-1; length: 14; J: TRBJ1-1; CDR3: CASSSRDLDTEAFF
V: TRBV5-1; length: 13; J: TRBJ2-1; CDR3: CASSWAGVDEQFF
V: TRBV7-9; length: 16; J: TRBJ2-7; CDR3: CATPPPGTDDSYEQYF
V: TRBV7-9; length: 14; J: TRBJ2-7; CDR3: CASSLGARTYEQYF
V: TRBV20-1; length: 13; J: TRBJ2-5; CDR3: CSPIQGARRTQYF
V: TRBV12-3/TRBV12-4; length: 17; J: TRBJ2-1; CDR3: CASSSGGLAGGLYEQFF
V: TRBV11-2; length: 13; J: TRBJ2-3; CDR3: CASGETSGLTQYF
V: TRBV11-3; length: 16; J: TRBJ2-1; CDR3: CASSPGGGDSYNEQFF
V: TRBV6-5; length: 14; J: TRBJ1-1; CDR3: CASSYSWGGTEAFF
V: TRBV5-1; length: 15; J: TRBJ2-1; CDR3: CASSLAFGGGNEQFF
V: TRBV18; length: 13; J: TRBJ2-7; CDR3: CASSPGQNYEQYF
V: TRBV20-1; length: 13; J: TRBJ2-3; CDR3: CSANPPLADTQYF
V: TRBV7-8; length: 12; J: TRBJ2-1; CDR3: CASSPDRAEQFF
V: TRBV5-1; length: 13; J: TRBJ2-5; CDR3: CASRDLAVETQYF
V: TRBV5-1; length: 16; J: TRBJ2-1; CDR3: CASSRGVVPSYNEQFF
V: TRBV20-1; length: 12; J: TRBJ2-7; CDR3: CSARSGDYEQYF
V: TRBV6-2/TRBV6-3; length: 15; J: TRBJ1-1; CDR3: CASSYAGSGKTEAFF
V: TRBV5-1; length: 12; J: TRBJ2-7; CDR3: CASSSRAHEQYF
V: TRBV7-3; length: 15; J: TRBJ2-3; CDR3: CASSPSLRRADTQYF
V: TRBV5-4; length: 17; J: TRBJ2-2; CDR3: CASSPWTGGSGTGELFF
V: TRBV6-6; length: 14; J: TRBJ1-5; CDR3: CASSSDSSYQPQHF